These 15 T cell receptor beta chains came from one sample sequenced in a study of chemoradiotherapy in HPV16-positive cancers. Some clones are missing from TCRdb's copy, which holds only in-frame ones; the method was immunoSEQ multiplex PCR. The sample shows about 32,000 clones, approximately 90% of them seen only once. The sequenced sample was blood, obtained from a patient who underwent chemoradiotherapy. The receptor set was obtained from a human donor with HPV-associated anogenital cancer.

The chain joins TRBV5-1 to TRBJ2-7, with TRBD1 identical over 7 bases. The CDR3 contains 13 residues. Germline CDR1 and CDR2: SGHRS and YFSETQ. Trimming took 1 base from V and 3 from J; bases not matched to a gene: 1. The DNA of the CDR3 is TGCGCCAGCAGCTTGCGACAGGGCTACGAGCAGTACTTC. Its protein is CASSLRQGYEQYF.

In its sample, this clone was seen once. The V and J genes are TRBV6-4 and TRBJ2-3, with D hard to call. CDR1 and CDR2 from the germline V gene are MRHNA and SNTAGT. The CDR3 totals 14 residues. With 2 bases removed from V and 1 base from J, the gap between germline ends came to 7 bases. This CDR3 reads CASSDAGGTDTQYF. In DNA form, the CDR3 reads TGTGCCAGCAGTGACGCCGGAGGCACAGATACGCAGTATTTT.

With respect to this clone: Other DNA variants within this sample encode the same CDR3. This chain connects TRBV6-5 to TRBJ2-1; no clear D. Trimming shortened V by 9 bases and J by 6 bases, and 15 bases separated the two germline ends. The CDR3 is 13 residues long. The germline gives CDR1 MNHEY, CDR2 SVGAGI. The CDR3 loop reads CASARESPNEQFF. CDR3 nucleotides: TGTGCCAGTGCGCGCGAGAGTCCCAATGAGCAGTTCTTC.

This chain links TRBV12-5 with TRBJ2-3, with D perhaps matching TRBD1 or TRBD2 (5 bases each). The germline CDR1 and CDR2 sequences are LGHNT and FRNRAP. The CDR3 totals 17 residues. Trimming took 2 bases from V and 4 from J, leaving 19 bases between them. The CDR3 spells CASGLWPNAGTPDTQYF. The CDR3 DNA reads as TGTGCTAGTGGTTTGTGGCCAAACGCCGGGACCCCAGATACGCAGTATTTT.

DNA of the CDR3: TGTGCCAGCAGCTTAGTCAGCGGACTCCGCGGTGCTGAGCAGTTCTTC. Protein product: CASSLVSGLRGAEQFF. The V and J genes are TRBV7-2 and TRBJ2-1; a possible D gene is TRBD2 (5 bases). With 1 base removed from V and 9 bases from J, the gap between germline ends came to 19 bases. The CDR3 is 16 residues long. Germline V gene data show CDR1 as SGHTA and CDR2 as FQGNSA.

The J gene is TRBJ1-1, the V gene TRBV10-1; 7 bases line up with TRBD1. CDR3 length: 14 residues. Germline lookup yields CDR1 WNHNN and CDR2 SYGVQD (reference sequence). V lost 3 bases, J lost 5 bases, and 6 bases stayed unmatched. CDR3 sequence reads: CASSDIQGRTEAFF. DNA for the CDR3: TGCGCCAGCAGTGATATACAGGGGAGGACTGAAGCTTTCTTT.

The V call is TRBV28, the J call TRBJ1-5; weak D call: TRBD1 (6 bases). V lost 2 bases to trimming and J lost 6 bases, with 17 bases between them. CDR3 length equals 16 residues. The V gene's germline CDR1 is MDHEN and CDR2 SYDVKM. CDR3 in DNA: TGTGCCAGCAGTTTACTAGGTGGGGGGCCGGGTCAGCCCCAGCATTTT. It codes for CASSLLGGGPGQPQHF. The variable domain in full, completed from reference TRBV28 and TRBJ1-5, reads DVKVTQSSRYLVKRTGEKVFLECVQDMDHENMFWYRQDPGLGLRLIYFSYDVKMKEKGDIPEGYSVSREKKERFSLILESASTNQTSMYLCASSLLGGGPGQPQHFGDGTRLSIL.

As DNA, the CDR3 is TGTGCCAGCTCGCTAGCGAGAAACTACGAGCAGTACTTC. Translating gives CASSLARNYEQYF. The V call is TRBV28, the J call TRBJ2-7; D is perhaps TRBD2 (6 bases). Germline V gene data show CDR1 as MDHEN and CDR2 as SYDVKM. The length of the CDR3 is 13 residues. V was trimmed by 8 bases and J by 3 bases, leaving 14 bases between them.

V gene TRBV5-1 combines with J gene TRBJ1-3, with a weak D call TRBD1 (5 bases). V was trimmed by 1 base and J by 3 bases, leaving 14 bases between them. Germline V CDR1 and CDR2: SGHRS, YFSETQ. CDR3 length: 16 residues. CDR3 amino acids: CASSLSGPRYGNTIYF. The CDR3 DNA sequence: TGCGCCAGCAGCTTGTCGGGACCCCGATATGGAAACACCATATATTTT.

The V gene is TRBV28, the J gene TRBJ2-7, with D possibly matching TRBD1 (6 bases). The ends were cut back, 6 bases at V and 1 base at J, with 16 bases in the middle. This CDR3 has 15 amino acids. Per germline, CDR1 MDHEN and CDR2 SYDVKM. The CDR3 nucleotides read TGTGCCAGCAGCCAAGTAGGGACATTTTCCTACGAGCAGTACTTC. It specifies CASSQVGTFSYEQYF.

The DNA of the CDR3 is TGTGCCAGCAGGCGGGACAGCCTCTCCTACGAGCAGTACTTC. Residues: CASRRDSLSYEQYF. This chain joins TRBV6-5 and TRBJ2-7; D may be TRBD1 (7 bases). The CDR3 has 14 residues. In germline, CDR1 is MNHEY, CDR2 SVGAGI. The V gene lost 6 bases and the J gene lost 0 bases, with 12 bases spanning the gap.

The chain carries TRBV4-1 and TRBJ1-1, with 9 nucleotides matching TRBD1. Unmatched junction bases numbered 16, after V lost 8 bases and J lost 0 bases. The germline V gene has CDR1 MGHRA and CDR2 YSYEKL. This CDR3 has 18 residues. CDR3 sequence (DNA): TGCGCCAGCCGAGGGGGGACAGGGCGGGGATGGATGAACACTGAAGCTTTCTTT. Translated: CASRGGTGRGWMNTEAFF.

The chain couples TRBV19 to TRBJ2-1; D may be TRBD1 (6 bases). V dropped 8 bases and J dropped 2 bases, with 16 bases sitting between them. This CDR3 has 15 residues. Looked up from germline, CDR1 is LNHDA and CDR2 is SQIVND (reference sequence). The CDR3 is CASRNTGTPYNEQFF. CDR3 coding DNA: TGTGCCAGTCGGAATACAGGGACGCCCTACAATGAGCAGTTCTTC.

The chain is built from TRBV5-5 and TRBJ1-2; D perhaps matches TRBD1 (5 bases). The germline V and J ends were trimmed by 4 bases and 5 bases, with 21 bases remaining between them. CDR1 and CDR2 (germline): SGHKS, YYEKEE (reference sequence). The CDR3 length is 16 residues. CDR3: CASSTTGGFSPYGYTF. The CDR3 nucleotides read TGTGCCAGCAGCACCACCGGGGGGTTCAGCCCTTATGGCTACACCTTC.

The V call is TRBV19, the J call TRBJ1-4; D is uncertain. In germline, CDR1 is LNHDA, CDR2 SQIVND (reference sequence). Between the trimmed V and J ends, which lost 9 bases and 3 bases, there was a span of 17 bases. The CDR3 is 15 residues long. The CDR3 DNA is TGTGCCAGCAGAAGCAACGGGGTGTCTAATGAAAAACTGTTTTTT. Translation: CASRSNGVSNEKLFF. The complete variable domain, with remaining parts taken from reference TRBV19 and TRBJ1-4, reads DGGITQSPKYLFRKEGQNVTLSCEQNLNHDAMYWYRQDPGQGLRLIYYSQIVNDFQKGDIAEGYSVSREKKESFPLTVTSAQKNPTAFYLCASRSNGVSNEKLFFGSGTQLSVL.